The rows below give T cell receptor beta chains drawn from one sample of a study of blood T cells in healthy people across ages. TCRdb re-called the 5' RACE reads with MiXCR, one entry per CDR3 protein. This table has around 1,000,000 distinct CDR3 sequences, around two fifths appearing once. What was sequenced was blood. The receptor set was obtained from a man between 18 and 35 years old in good health. CDR3s include the opening cysteine and the closing phenylalanine or tryptophan. A D gene is named only where the DNA matches it firmly. Clone size is not always given. Where it is, it says once, few, many or a class for expanded clones.

>TRBD1|TRBV2|NA|TRBJ2-7
CASRAGTGAFGEQYF
TGTGCCAGCAGGGCCGGGACAGGGGCGTTTGGCGAGCAGTACTTC
>NA|TRBV6-1|NA|TRBJ2-5
CASSEALREETQYF
TGTGCCAGCAGTGAAGCGTTAAGAGAAGAGACCCAGTACTTC
>NA|TRBV12-5|once|TRBJ2-5
CASGSWGETQYF
TGTGCTAGTGGTTCCTGGGGGGAGACCCAGTACTTC
>TRBD2|TRBV7-9|NA|TRBJ2-5
CASSLGGLAETQYF
TGTGCCAGCAGCTTGGGCGGACTAGCTGAGACCCAGTACTTC
>NA|TRBV20-1|NA|TRBJ2-2
CSARETKTGELFF
TGCAGTGCTAGAGAGACTAAAACCGGGGAGCTGTTTTTT
>NA|TRBV7-9|few|TRBJ2-3
CATVDRSTSTDTQYF
TGTGCCACCGTCGACAGGTCTACTAGCACAGATACGCAGTATTTT
>NA|TRBV5-1|NA|TRBJ2-3
CARSLVGRGPDTQYF
TGCGCCCGCAGCTTGGTAGGTAGGGGCCCAGATACGCAGTATTTT
>TRBD2|TRBV5-1|NA|TRBJ2-4
CASSLSGTSGGSNIQYF
TGCGCCAGCAGCCTTTCCGGGACTAGCGGGGGGTCCAACATTCAGTACTTC
>NA|TRBV27|NA|TRBJ2-2
CASSKNTGELFF
TGTGCCAGCAGCAAGAACACCGGGGAGCTGTTTTTT
>NA|TRBV4-3|NA|TRBJ2-3
CASSQGPGEDTQYF
TGCGCCAGCAGCCAAGGACCAGGGGAGGATACGCAGTATTTT
>TRBD1|TRBV7-8|once|TRBJ2-2
CATQLRGGSTGELFF
TGTGCCACGCAGTTGAGAGGGGGCTCCACCGGGGAGCTGTTTTTT
>TRBD1|TRBV11-2|NA|TRBJ1-4
CASSYRGLDEKLFF
TGTGCCAGCTCGTACAGGGGGTTGGATGAAAAACTGTTTTTT
>NA|TRBV27|few|TRBJ2-7
CASSFLAGVHEQYF
TGTGCCAGCAGTTTCCTAGCAGGGGTGCACGAGCAGTACTTC
>TRBD1|TRBV20-1|NA|TRBJ2-7
CSALSRDRDYEQYF
TGCAGTGCCCTATCCCGGGACAGGGACTACGAGCAGTACTTC